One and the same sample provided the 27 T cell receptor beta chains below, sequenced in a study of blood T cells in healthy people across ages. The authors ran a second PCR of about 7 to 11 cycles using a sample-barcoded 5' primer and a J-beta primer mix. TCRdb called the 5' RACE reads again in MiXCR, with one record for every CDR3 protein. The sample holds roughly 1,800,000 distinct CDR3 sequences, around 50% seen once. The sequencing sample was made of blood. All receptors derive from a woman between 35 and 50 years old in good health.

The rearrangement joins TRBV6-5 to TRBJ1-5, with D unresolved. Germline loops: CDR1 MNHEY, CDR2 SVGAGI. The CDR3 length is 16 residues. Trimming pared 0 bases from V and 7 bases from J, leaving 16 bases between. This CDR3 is CASSYSARGSGQPQHF. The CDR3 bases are TGTGCCAGCAGTTACTCGGCCCGGGGAAGCGGGCAGCCCCAGCATTTT.

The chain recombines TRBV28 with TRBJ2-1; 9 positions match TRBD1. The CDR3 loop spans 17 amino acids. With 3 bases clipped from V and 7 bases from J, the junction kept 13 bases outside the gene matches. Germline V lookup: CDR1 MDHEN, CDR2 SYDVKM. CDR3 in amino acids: CASSFPNRGRGINEQFF. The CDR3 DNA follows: TGTGCCAGCAGTTTCCCGAACAGGGGGCGCGGGATAAATGAGCAGTTCTTC. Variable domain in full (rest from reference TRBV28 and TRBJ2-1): DVKVTQSSRYLVKRTGEKVFLECVQDMDHENMFWYRQDPGLGLRLIYFSYDVKMKEKGDIPEGYSVSREKKERFSLILESASTNQTSMYLCASSFPNRGRGINEQFFGPGTRLTVL.

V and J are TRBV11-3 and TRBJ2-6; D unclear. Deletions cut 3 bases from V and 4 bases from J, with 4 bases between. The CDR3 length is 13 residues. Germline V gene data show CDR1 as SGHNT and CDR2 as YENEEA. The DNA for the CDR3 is TGTGCCAGCAGCTTCGAGGGGGCCAACGTCCTGACTTTC. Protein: CASSFEGANVLTF.

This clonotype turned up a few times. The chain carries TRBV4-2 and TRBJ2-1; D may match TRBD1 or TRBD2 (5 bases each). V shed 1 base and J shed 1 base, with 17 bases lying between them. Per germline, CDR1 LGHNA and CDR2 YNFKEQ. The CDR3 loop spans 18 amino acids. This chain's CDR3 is CASSQGPNGAGSYNEQFF. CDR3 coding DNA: TGTGCCAGCAGCCAAGGGCCCAACGGGGCCGGTTCCTACAATGAGCAGTTCTTC.

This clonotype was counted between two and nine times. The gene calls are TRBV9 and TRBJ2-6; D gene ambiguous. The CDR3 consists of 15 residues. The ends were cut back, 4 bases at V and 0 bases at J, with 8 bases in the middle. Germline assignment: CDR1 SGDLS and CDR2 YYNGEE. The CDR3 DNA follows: TGTGCCAGCAGCCCCGAGAGCTCTGGGGCCAACGTCCTGACTTTC. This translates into CASSPESSGANVLTF. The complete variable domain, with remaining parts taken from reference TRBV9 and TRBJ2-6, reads DSGVTQTPKHLITATGQRVTLRCSPRSGDLSVYWYQQSLDQGLQFLIQYYNGEERAKGNILERFSAQQFPDLHSELNLSSLELGDSALYFCASSPESSGANVLTFGAGSRLTVL.

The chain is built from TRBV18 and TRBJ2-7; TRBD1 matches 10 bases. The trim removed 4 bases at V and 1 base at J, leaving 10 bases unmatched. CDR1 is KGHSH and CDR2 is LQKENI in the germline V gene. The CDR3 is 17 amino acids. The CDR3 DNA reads TGTGCCAGCTCACTTCAATTCCGGGACAGGGGATCCTACGAGCAGTACTTC. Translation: CASSLQFRDRGSYEQYF. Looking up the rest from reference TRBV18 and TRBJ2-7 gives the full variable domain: NAGVMQNPRHLVRRRGQEARLRCSPMKGHSHVYWYRQLPEEGLKFMVYLQKENIIDESGMPKERFSAEFPKEGPSILRIQQVVRGDSAAYFCASSLQFRDRGSYEQYFGPGTRLTVT.

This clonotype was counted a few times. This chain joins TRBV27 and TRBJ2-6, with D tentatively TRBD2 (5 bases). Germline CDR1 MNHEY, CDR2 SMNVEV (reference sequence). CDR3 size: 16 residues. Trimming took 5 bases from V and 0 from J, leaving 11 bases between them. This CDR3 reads CASSITRSSGANVLTF. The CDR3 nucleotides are TGTGCCAGCAGTATTACTAGAAGCTCTGGGGCCAACGTCCTGACTTTC.

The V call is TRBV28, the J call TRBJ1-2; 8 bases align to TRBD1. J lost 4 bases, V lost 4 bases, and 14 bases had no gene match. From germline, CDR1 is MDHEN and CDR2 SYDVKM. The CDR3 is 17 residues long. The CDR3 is CASSSGAGGLGLYGYTF. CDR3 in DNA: TGTGCCAGCAGTTCCGGGGCAGGGGGCCTGGGTCTCTATGGCTACACCTTC.

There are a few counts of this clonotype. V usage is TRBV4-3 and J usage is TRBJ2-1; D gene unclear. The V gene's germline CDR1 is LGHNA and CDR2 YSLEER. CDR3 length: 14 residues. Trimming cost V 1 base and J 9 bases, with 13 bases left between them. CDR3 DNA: TGCGCCAGCAGCCAAGCGGTCTGGTGGGGTGAGCAGTTCTTC. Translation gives CASSQAVWWGEQFF.

In DNA form, the CDR3 reads TGTGCCAGCAGTTCCGTCGGGGGCGTTAATCAGCCCCAGCATTTT. The encoded protein is CASSSVGGVNQPQHF. The genes are TRBV6-2 or TRBV6-3 and TRBJ1-5; TRBD1 might be the D (6 bases). Trimming removed 4 bases at V and 4 bases at J, with 14 bases between. The CDR3 totals 15 residues. Germline V lookup: CDR1 MNHEY, CDR2 SVGEGT.

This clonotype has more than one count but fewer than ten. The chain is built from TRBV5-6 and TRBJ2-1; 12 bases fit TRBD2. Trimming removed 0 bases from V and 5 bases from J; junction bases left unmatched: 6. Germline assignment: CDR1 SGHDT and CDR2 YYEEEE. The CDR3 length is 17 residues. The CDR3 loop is CASSLAGLAGSNNEQFF. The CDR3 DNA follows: TGTGCCAGCAGCTTGGCGGGACTAGCGGGTTCCAACAATGAGCAGTTCTTC.

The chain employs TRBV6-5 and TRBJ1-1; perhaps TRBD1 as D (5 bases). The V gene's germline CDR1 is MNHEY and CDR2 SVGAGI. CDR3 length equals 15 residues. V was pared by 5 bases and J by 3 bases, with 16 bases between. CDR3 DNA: TGTGCCAGCAGTCCCGAGCCAGGGTTTTACACTGAAGCTTTCTTT. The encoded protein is CASSPEPGFYTEAFF.

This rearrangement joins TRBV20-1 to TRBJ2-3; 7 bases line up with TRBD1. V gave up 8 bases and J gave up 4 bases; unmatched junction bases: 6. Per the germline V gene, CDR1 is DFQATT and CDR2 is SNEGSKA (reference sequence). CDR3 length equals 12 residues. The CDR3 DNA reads TGCAGTTGGGGACAGATATCAGATACGCAGTATTTT. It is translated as CSWGQISDTQYF.

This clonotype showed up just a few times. The CDR3 is CASSLGANPNQETQYF. Written as DNA, the CDR3 is TGTGCCAGCAGCCTAGGCGCCAACCCTAACCAAGAGACCCAGTACTTC. The chain combines TRBV3-1 with TRBJ2-5; D unresolved. Trimming removed 4 bases from V and 0 bases from J, with 15 bases in between. Germline CDR1 reads LGHDT; CDR2 reads YNNKEL (reference sequence). CDR3 length equals 16 residues.

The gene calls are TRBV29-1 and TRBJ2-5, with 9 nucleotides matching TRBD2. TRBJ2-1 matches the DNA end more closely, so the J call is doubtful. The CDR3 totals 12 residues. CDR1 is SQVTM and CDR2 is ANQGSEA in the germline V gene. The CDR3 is CSARLAAETQFF. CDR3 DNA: TGCAGCGCTAGACTAGCGGCGGAGACCCAGTTCTTC.

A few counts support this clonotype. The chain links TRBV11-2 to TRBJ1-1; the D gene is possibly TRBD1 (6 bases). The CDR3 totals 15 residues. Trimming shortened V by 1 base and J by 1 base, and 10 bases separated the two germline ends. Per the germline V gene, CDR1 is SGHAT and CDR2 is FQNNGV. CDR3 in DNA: TGTGCCAGCAGCTTAGCAGGGGTCTCGAACACTGAAGCTTTCTTT. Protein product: CASSLAGVSNTEAFF.

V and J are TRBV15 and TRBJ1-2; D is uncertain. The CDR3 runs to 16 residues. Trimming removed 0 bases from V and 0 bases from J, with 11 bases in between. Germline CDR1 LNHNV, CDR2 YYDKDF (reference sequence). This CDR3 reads CATSRDLGRANYGYTF. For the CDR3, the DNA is TGTGCCACCAGCAGAGATCTAGGCCGGGCTAACTATGGCTACACCTTC.

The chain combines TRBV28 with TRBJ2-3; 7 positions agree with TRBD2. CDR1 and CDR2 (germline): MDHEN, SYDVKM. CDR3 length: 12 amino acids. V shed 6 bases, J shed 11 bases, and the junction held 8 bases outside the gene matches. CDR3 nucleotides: TGTGCCAGCAGCTTTTCCCAGCGGGGGCAGTATTTT. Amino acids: CASSFSQRGQYF.

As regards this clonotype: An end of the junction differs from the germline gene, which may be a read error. This CDR3 is CASSLQRSYREAQYF. As DNA, the CDR3 is TGTGCCAGCAGTCTACAGCGATCGTATCGAGAGGCCCAGTACTTC. This chain joins TRBV12-3 or TRBV12-4 and TRBJ2-5; no clear D. The CDR3 extends over 15 amino acids.

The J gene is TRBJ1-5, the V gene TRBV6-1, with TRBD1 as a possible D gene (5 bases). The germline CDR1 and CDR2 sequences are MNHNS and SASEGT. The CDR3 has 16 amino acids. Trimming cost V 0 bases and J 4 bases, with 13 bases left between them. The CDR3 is CASSEATGGGNQPQHF. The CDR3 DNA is TGTGCCAGCAGTGAAGCCACGGGGGGAGGGAATCAGCCCCAGCATTTT.

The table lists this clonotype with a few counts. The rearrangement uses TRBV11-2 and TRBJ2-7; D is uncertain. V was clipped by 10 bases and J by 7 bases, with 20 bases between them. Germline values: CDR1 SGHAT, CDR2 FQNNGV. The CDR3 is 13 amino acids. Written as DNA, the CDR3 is TGTGCCACCCAGCAAATACGAGCTGGAGAGCAGTACTTC. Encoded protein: CATQQIRAGEQYF.

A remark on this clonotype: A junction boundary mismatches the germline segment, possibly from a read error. The CDR3 DNA reads TGTGCCAGCAGCTTAGAAGGCTCGTCCTATGGCCACACCTTC. Amino acid sequence: CASSLEGSSYGHTF. The genes are TRBV7-2 and TRBJ1-2; D is unclear. The germline V gene encodes CDR1 SGHTA and CDR2 FQGNSA. The CDR3 is 14 residues long.

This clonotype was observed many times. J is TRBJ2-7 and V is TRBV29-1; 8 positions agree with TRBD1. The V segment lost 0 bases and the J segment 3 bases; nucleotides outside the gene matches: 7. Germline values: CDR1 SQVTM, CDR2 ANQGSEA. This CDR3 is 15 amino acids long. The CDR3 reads CSVEEPRGRFYEQYF. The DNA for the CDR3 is TGCAGCGTTGAAGAACCCAGGGGGCGCTTCTACGAGCAGTACTTC.

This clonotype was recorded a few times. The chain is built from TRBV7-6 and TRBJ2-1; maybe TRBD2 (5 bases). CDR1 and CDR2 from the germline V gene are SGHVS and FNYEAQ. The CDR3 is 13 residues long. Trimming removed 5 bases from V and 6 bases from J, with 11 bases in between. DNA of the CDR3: TGTGCCAGCAGCCCCGGGGTTCGCAATGAGCAGTTCTTC. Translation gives CASSPGVRNEQFF.

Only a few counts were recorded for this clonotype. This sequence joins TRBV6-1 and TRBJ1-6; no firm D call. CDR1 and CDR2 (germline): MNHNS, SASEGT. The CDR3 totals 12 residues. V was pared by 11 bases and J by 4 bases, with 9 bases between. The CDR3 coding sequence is TGTGCCGGACGGACGTATAATTCACCCCTCCACTTT. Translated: CAGRTYNSPLHF.

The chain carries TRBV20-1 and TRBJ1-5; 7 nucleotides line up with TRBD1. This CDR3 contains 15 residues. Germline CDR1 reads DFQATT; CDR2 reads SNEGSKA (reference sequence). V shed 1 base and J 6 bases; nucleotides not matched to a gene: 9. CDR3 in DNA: TGCAGTGCTAGAGGGACAGACAGGGCAATTCAGCCCCAGCATTTT. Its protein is CSARGTDRAIQPQHF.

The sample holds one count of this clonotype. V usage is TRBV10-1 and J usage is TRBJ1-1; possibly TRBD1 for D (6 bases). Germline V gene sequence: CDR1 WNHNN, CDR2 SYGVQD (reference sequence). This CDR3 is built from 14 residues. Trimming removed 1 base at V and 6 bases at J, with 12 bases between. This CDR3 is CASSEYRGASEAFF. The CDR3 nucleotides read TGCGCCAGCAGTGAGTATCGGGGGGCATCTGAAGCTTTCTTT.